The subject of this entry is one TCR beta chain. The antigen it recognizes is unknown. Nothing much larger sits one base from this clone, and base qualities are not available. The treatment or condition label, read with the paper, signifies: some 20 received Ad26.COV2.S at low or high dose, single or two shots; about 5 received placebo; per-sample allocation not given. Repertoires of vaccine and placebo recipients were sequenced from samples taken on day 63 after the first injection. In Cohort 1b, 25 adults aged 18-55 years were enrolled at a single site in Boston, USA, between 29 July and 7 August 2020. Ad26.COV2.S consisted of a replication-incompetent adenovirus type 26 vector by which a prefusion-stabilized SARS-CoV-2 spike protein from the original Wuhan strain was expressed. The CDR3, cysteine through phenylalanine, is 16 amino acids long. The retained sequence is limited to the CDR3, 48 bases, with the frame set at the first base. Taken from the germline V gene (reference sequence), the CDR1 and CDR2 loops are LNHDA and SQIVND. The junction carries 12 bases between V and J, which are trimmed by 3 bases and 0 bases respectively.

TCRbeta CDR3 regions were sequenced with the immunoSEQ Assay. After extraction, genomic DNA underwent amplification by bias-controlled multiplex PCR, followed by high-throughput sequencing. The paper's processing steps were these. To quantify the absolute abundance of each unique TCRbeta CDR3 region, sequences were collapsed and filtered. T cell fraction was estimated by normalizing TCRbeta template counts to usable DNA, which was measured by amplifying reference genes present in all nucleated cells. Repertoire TCRs were annotated as SARS-CoV-2-specific when V gene, CDR3 amino acid sequence and J gene were exactly matched to a known reactive TCR set. The reference SARS-CoV-2 TCR set came from MIRA and was filtered for enrichment in COVID-19-positive ImmuneCODE repertoires, removing public or cross-reactive TCRs. Using the MIRA antigens, annotated TCRs were further analysed by specific ORF or by position within an ORF. Depth was the summed frequency of annotated unique rearrangements, while breadth was defined as annotated unique rearrangements over total unique productive rearrangements. Group comparisons of TCR breadth used two-sided Wilcoxon rank-sum tests. As stored in TCRdb, this immuneACCESS dataset retains in-frame rearrangements with V and J assigned. A fraction of the clones does not appear; measured against another copy, unresolved V genes explain less than half of the discrepancy, and the remainder lacks a known reason. V and J calls and clone size follow that table, whereas D and trimming were derived from the DNA. For this sample the table gives some 300,000 clones, of which about 82% were detected only once. Roughly 2% of the sample is held by the ten biggest clonotypes.

This entry comes from a study of Ad26.COV2.S vaccination and SARS-CoV-2 variants (dated by TCRdb to the early 2020s). Regarding the complete study: Vaccine-arm donors were drawn from COV1001, a multicentre, randomized, double-blind, placebo-controlled phase I-IIa trial of Ad26.COV2.S in healthy adults. Investigators remained blinded to trial group allocation during experiments and outcome assessment. Sequencing of the TCRbeta repertoire served to evaluate the specificity and breadth of SARS-CoV-2-reactive T cell receptors following Ad26.COV2.S vaccination. The TCR-sequenced set comprised about 32 samples: approximately 19 Ad26.COV2.S vaccine recipients, 5 placebo recipients and 8 SARS-CoV-2 convalescent individuals. Dosing of Ad26.COV2.S was intramuscular, at either 5x10^10 or 1x10^11 viral particles, delivered as one shot or as two shots spaced 56 days apart. Trial participants were randomized into five groups of five, in which low-dose or high-dose Ad26.COV2.S was given once or twice, or placebo was given on both occasions.

The research as a whole found: Higher spike-specific TCR breadth was observed in Ad26.COV2.S recipients than in placebo recipients (P = 0.0014). Substantial breadth of spike-specific CD8+ and CD4+ T cell responses was reported after vaccination. Non-spike TCR breadth was comparable between vaccine and placebo recipients, consistent with the vaccine containing only spike. The authors noted that total T cell responses may have been underestimated by the TCR breadth and depth analyses. The study lacked the statistical power to compare responses across vaccine doses or regimens.

Recombination linked TRBV19 to TRBJ2-4; the D region is possibly TRBD1 or TRBD2, each matching across 5 bases. Source: peripheral blood, taken in a trial of Ad26.COV2.S vaccine versus placebo. The clonotype was recovered from a person between 18 and 59 years old who received the Ad26.COV2.S COVID-19 vaccine or a placebo. The DNA sequence is given as TGTGCCAGTAGTATGAGGGACCGAGGAGCCAAAAACATTCAGTACTTC. Its translation is CASSMRDRGAKNIQYF.